This passage covers 31 T cell receptor beta chains from one sample sequenced in a study of human T cells and chemical hapten exposure. TCRdb re-derived calls from the RACE reads in MiXCR, one entry per CDR3 protein. The profile shows approximately 100,000 distinct CDR3 sequences, about 11% of them singletons. Indicated time point: patch test 1, 2 weeks after DPC sensitization. Treatment indicated: therapeutic diphenylcyclopropenone sensitization with weekly scalp DPC. The sequences come from whole blood, collected in connection with sensitization to the hapten diphenylcyclopropenone (DPC). These receptors all come from a woman in her thirties or forties with alopecia areata. Some clones in this sample may be carry-over from other donors' samples.

This clonotype was observed a few times. The J gene is TRBJ2-1, the V gene TRBV7-2; D ambiguous. The CDR3 sequence is 14 residues long. V lost 1 base to trimming and J lost 8 bases, with 12 bases between them. Looked up from germline, CDR1 is SGHTA and CDR2 is FQGNSA. Here the CDR3 reads CASSLEAPSDEQFF. The CDR3 DNA is TGTGCCAGCAGCTTAGAGGCCCCAAGCGATGAGCAGTTCTTC. Looking up the rest from reference TRBV7-2 and TRBJ2-1 gives the full variable domain: GAGVSQSPSNKVTEKGKDVELRCDPISGHTALYWYRQSLGQGLEFLIYFQGNSAPDKSGLPSDRFSAERTGGSVSTLTIQRTQQEDSAVYLCASSLEAPSDEQFFGPGTRLTVL.

This clonotype has at least ten counts. This chain connects TRBV6-5 to TRBJ1-2; 8 bases align to TRBD1. The CDR3 sequence is 12 residues long. The V gene's germline CDR1 is MNHEY and CDR2 SVGAGI. V shed 6 bases, J shed 7 bases, and the junction held 4 bases outside the gene matches. The CDR3 coding sequence is TGTGCCAGCAGCCAGGGGGCCCGTGGCTACACCTTC. Translation gives CASSQGARGYTF.

This clonotype was recorded many times. The chain recombines TRBV20-1 with TRBJ2-7; 8 nucleotides match TRBD2. The V gene's germline CDR1 is DFQATT and CDR2 SNEGSKA (reference sequence). J lost 4 bases, V lost 4 bases, and 15 bases had no gene match. This CDR3 has 16 amino acids. The CDR3 nucleotides are TGCAGTGCTACCCCCCAGGGCGGGGGGTGGCTTTACGAGCAGTACTTC. Its protein is CSATPQGGGWLYEQYF.

This clonotype was counted many times. The chain carries TRBV6-6 and TRBJ1-6; 7 bases are shared with TRBD1. After removal of 5 bases from V and 4 bases from J, the junction contained 5 bases not matched to a gene. Germline V CDR1 and CDR2: MNHNY, SVGAGI (reference sequence). The length of the CDR3 is 15 residues. CDR3 residues: CASSQDRSYNSPLHF. In DNA, the CDR3 is TGTGCCAGCAGTCAGGACAGGTCATATAATTCACCCCTCCACTTT.

In DNA form, the CDR3 reads TGTGCCAGCCTACTCAGTCTGGGGTCTGGAAACACCATATATTTT. This codes for CASLLSLGSGNTIYF. The genes are TRBV6-5 and TRBJ1-3; D ambiguous. The CDR3 runs 15 residues. V lost 8 bases and J lost 1, with 15 bases in between. CDR1 is MNHEY and CDR2 is SVGAGI in the germline V gene.

This clonotype was seen repeatedly, ten times or more. This chain uses TRBV18 with TRBJ1-4; D gene unclear. Looked up from germline, CDR1 is KGHSH and CDR2 is LQKENI. The CDR3 sequence is 17 residues long. The V gene lost 0 bases and the J gene lost 5 bases, with 16 bases spanning the gap. CDR3: CASSPPVLGALNEKLFF. The CDR3 coding sequence is TGTGCCAGCTCACCACCGGTTCTCGGCGCGCTAAATGAAAAACTGTTTTTT.

The chain has TRBV4-3 and TRBJ2-3, with 8 bases identical to TRBD2. Trimming cost V 0 bases and J 14 bases; bases outside gene matches: 7. Germline CDR1 LGHNA, CDR2 YSLEER. The CDR3 sequence is 13 residues long. CDR3 DNA sequence: TGCGCCAGCAGCCAAGATCGGGGGGGCCGTCCGTATTTT. It encodes CASSQDRGGRPYF.

The sample holds many counts of this clonotype. The V and J genes are TRBV3-1 and TRBJ2-1; D gene unclear. The CDR3 has 13 amino acids. The ends were cut back, 3 bases at V and 8 bases at J, with 11 bases in the middle. CDR1 is LGHDT, CDR2 YNNKEL, per germline (reference sequence). The CDR3 DNA is TGTGCCAGCAGCCATCGAAAGGGCGATGAGCAGTTCTTC. Its translation is CASSHRKGDEQFF.

This clonotype was picked up a small number of times. This chain connects TRBV9 to TRBJ2-1; 13 bases agree with TRBD2. There are 14 residues in the CDR3. CDR1 is SGDLS, CDR2 YYNGEE, per germline. Trimming removed 0 bases from V and 13 bases from J; junction bases left unmatched: 4. CDR3 bases: TGTGCCAGCAGCGTAGCTACTAGCGGGAGGGTTCAGTTCTTC. This translates into CASSVATSGRVQFF. The whole variable domain, remainder taken from reference TRBV9 and TRBJ2-1, is DSGVTQTPKHLITATGQRVTLRCSPRSGDLSVYWYQQSLDQGLQFLIQYYNGEERAKGNILERFSAQQFPDLHSELNLSSLELGDSALYFCASSVATSGRVQFFGPGTRLTVL.

This clonotype was picked up a small number of times. The chain joins TRBV12-3 or TRBV12-4 to TRBJ1-5; 7 nucleotides line up with TRBD1. J gave up 2 bases and V 6 bases, and 4 bases lay outside the gene matches. The CDR3 totals 14 residues. This CDR3 is CASSQGEGNQPQHF. The CDR3 nucleotides read TGTGCCAGCAGCCAGGGGGAGGGCAATCAGCCCCAGCATTTT.

This clonotype appeared a few times. V gene TRBV13 combines with J gene TRBJ1-1; 9 bases line up with TRBD1. V lost 6 bases to trimming and J lost 3 bases; unmatched junction nucleotides: 5. The CDR3 extends over 14 amino acids. The germline gives CDR1 PRHDT, CDR2 FYEKMQ (reference sequence). CDR3 sequence reads: CASSPRTGDTEAFF. The CDR3 DNA reads TGTGCCAGCAGTCCCCGGACAGGGGACACTGAAGCTTTCTTT.

In regard to this clonotype: This may stem from a read error, because a much larger clone lies one nucleotide away. J is TRBJ2-1 and V is TRBV24-1; possible D gene TRBD2, 7 bases. The CDR3 runs 16 residues. Trimming removed 5 bases from V and 0 bases from J, with 13 bases in between. Per the germline V gene, CDR1 is KGHDR and CDR2 is SFDVKD. CDR3 sequence reads: CATSGEGGCSYNEQFF. The DNA of the CDR3 is TGTGCCACCAGTGGCGAGGGGGGGTGCTCCTACAATGAGCAGTTCTTC.

This clonotype was recorded many times. The rearrangement joins TRBV29-1 to TRBJ1-4; D is undetermined. The CDR3 is 13 residues long. Germline loops: CDR1 SQVTM, CDR2 ANQGSEA. V lost 7 bases to trimming and J lost 14 bases, with 23 bases between them. The CDR3 DNA reads as TGCAGCGCCCGTTGGTGGGGAAGCGAGAAGCTGTTTTTT. Amino acid sequence: CSARWWGSEKLFF.

This clonotype was found a few times. The V call is TRBV7-2, the J call TRBJ1-1; D remains unclear. The germline gives CDR1 SGHTA, CDR2 FQGNSA. V was pared by 2 bases and J by 0 bases, with 13 bases between. The CDR3 runs to 16 residues. The CDR3 DNA reads as TGTGCCAGCAGCTTACGCCCGGGCAGCCTGAACACTGAAGCTTTCTTT. Its translation: CASSLRPGSLNTEAFF.

The table lists this clonotype with a few counts. The V call is TRBV10-3, the J call TRBJ2-7, with TRBD2 matching over 7 bases. CDR1 and CDR2 from the germline V gene are ENHRY and SYGVKD. The CDR3 has 11 residues. Trimming took 11 bases from V and 5 from J; bases not matched to a gene: 6. The CDR3 nucleotides are TGTGCCGTAGGGAGGGCCCACGAGCAGTACTTC. It encodes CAVGRAHEQYF.

This clonotype was seen many times. V usage is TRBV7-2 and J usage is TRBJ2-4; 9 nucleotides agree with TRBD1. V was pared by 5 bases and J by 7 bases, with 9 bases of the junction left unmatched. The CDR3 has 15 residues. CDR1 is SGHTA, CDR2 FQGNSA, per germline. The CDR3, as DNA: TGTGCCAGCAGCCGATACCGGGACAGGGACAACATTCAGTACTTC. It encodes CASSRYRDRDNIQYF.

This chain joins TRBV20-1 and TRBJ1-1; D call uncertain. V lost 7 bases, J lost 3 bases, and 12 bases lay in between. This CDR3 is built from 12 residues. Per germline, CDR1 DFQATT and CDR2 SNEGSKA (reference sequence). The chain's CDR3 is CSVREVDTEAFF. Here the CDR3 DNA reads TGCAGTGTTCGGGAGGTAGACACTGAAGCTTTCTTT.

A few counts support this clonotype. The chain joins TRBV4-2 to TRBJ1-1; tentative D call: TRBD1 (5 bases). This CDR3 spans 15 amino acids. V was trimmed by 0 bases and J by 2 bases, leaving 10 bases between them. CDR1 LGHNA and CDR2 YNFKEQ come from the germline V gene. The CDR3 DNA reads TGTGCCAGCAGCCAAGACGAGGGGAGCAACACTGAAGCTTTCTTT. Amino acid sequence: CASSQDEGSNTEAFF.

This chain uses TRBV28 with TRBJ2-3; D possibly corresponds to TRBD2 (6 bases). Germline loops: CDR1 MDHEN, CDR2 SYDVKM. V lost 2 bases to trimming and J lost 5 bases, with 11 bases between them. CDR3 size: 14 residues. CDR3 protein: CASSLTGEGDTQYF. In nucleotides, the CDR3 is TGTGCCAGCAGTTTAACGGGAGAGGGAGATACGCAGTATTTT.

V and J are TRBV7-9 and TRBJ2-1, with TRBD2 matching over 8 bases. The V gene end was trimmed by 7 bases and the J gene end by 4 bases; junction bases not matched to a gene: 9. The CDR3 extends over 15 amino acids. Germline V CDR1 and CDR2: SEHNR, FQNEAQ (reference sequence). As DNA, the CDR3 is TGTGCCAGCACCAGAGCAGCGGGGGCTTACAATGAGCAGTTCTTC. Its translation: CASTRAAGAYNEQFF.

There are a few counts of this clonotype. This sequence joins TRBV5-1 and TRBJ2-5, with 7 bases lining up with TRBD1. This CDR3 is 16 amino acids long. The J segment lost 5 bases and the V segment lost 0 bases, leaving 10 bases of the junction unmatched. Germline CDR1 and CDR2: SGHRS and YFSETQ. The CDR3 spells CASSLDNPHRGETQYF. The CDR3 DNA sequence: TGCGCCAGCAGCTTGGACAACCCCCACAGGGGTGAGACCCAGTACTTC.

This clonotype was seen many times. The chain uses TRBV7-9 and TRBJ1-5, with a possible D match to TRBD1 (5 bases). The CDR3 spans 15 residues. The germline V gene encodes CDR1 SEHNR and CDR2 FQNEAQ (reference sequence). Trimming cost V 4 bases and J 5 bases, with 15 bases left between them. Here the CDR3 DNA reads TGTGCCAGCAGCTCAAACGGGGGGGTCCATCAGCCCCAGCATTTT. It translates to CASSSNGGVHQPQHF.

In this sample, this clonotype turned up many times. The chain carries TRBV15 and TRBJ1-4; TRBD1 matches at 7 bases. The germline V gene encodes CDR1 LNHNV and CDR2 YYDKDF (reference sequence). CDR3 length: 14 residues. J lost 4 bases, V lost 8 bases, and 7 bases had no gene match. DNA of the CDR3: TGTGCCACCTCGGGACAGCCGAATAATGAAAAACTGTTTTTT. Translation: CATSGQPNNEKLFF.

The chain combines TRBV18 with TRBJ1-2; D not resolved. This CDR3 spans 13 amino acids. V was pared by 6 bases and J by 2 bases, with 10 bases between. Germline-derived CDR1 and CDR2 are KGHSH and LQKENI. Here the CDR3 DNA reads TGTGCCAGCTCGCAACAGTCGAACTATGGCTACACCTTC. Protein: CASSQQSNYGYTF. The entire variable domain, with the rest obtained from reference TRBV18 and TRBJ1-2, is as follows: NAGVMQNPRHLVRRRGQEARLRCSPMKGHSHVYWYRQLPEEGLKFMVYLQKENIIDESGMPKERFSAEFPKEGPSILRIQQVVRGDSAAYFCASSQQSNYGYTFGSGTRLTVV.

The rearrangement links TRBV7-9 to TRBJ2-7; the match to TRBD1 covers 9 bases. Trimming cost V 5 bases and J 2 bases; bases outside gene matches: 7. CDR3 length equals 15 residues. Germline lookup yields CDR1 SEHNR and CDR2 FQNEAQ (reference sequence). The CDR3, as DNA: TGTGCCAGCAGCCGGGGGACAGGGAAAACCTACGAGCAGTACTTC. It codes for CASSRGTGKTYEQYF.

This clonotype appeared many times. The chain employs TRBV9 and TRBJ2-1; 7 bases fit TRBD1. J was trimmed by 7 bases and V by 2 bases; bases with no gene match: 3. The germline V gene encodes CDR1 SGDLS and CDR2 YYNGEE. The CDR3 length is 13 residues. The CDR3: CASSVSQGNEQFF. CDR3 sequence (DNA): TGTGCCAGCAGCGTCTCACAGGGGAATGAGCAGTTCTTC.

Ten or more counts support this clonotype. The chain combines TRBV7-3 with TRBJ2-5; 7 bases line up with TRBD1. This CDR3 is 14 amino acids long. The V gene end was trimmed by 7 bases and the J gene end by 2 bases; junction bases not matched to a gene: 7. Germline lookup yields CDR1 SGHTA and CDR2 FQGTGA. CDR3 amino acids: CASTIGTAQETQYF. CDR3 DNA: TGTGCCAGCACCATAGGGACAGCACAAGAGACCCAGTACTTC.

In this sample, this clonotype turned up a few times. This chain uses TRBV5-6 with TRBJ1-1, with D hard to call. The CDR3 extends over 12 amino acids. Germline CDR1 SGHDT, CDR2 YYEEEE. Trimming took off 4 bases at V and 4 bases at J, with 8 bases between the two ends. CDR3 nucleotides: TGTGCCAGCAGCCGAGGGATCACTGAAGCTTTCTTT. It codes for CASSRGITEAFF.

This clonotype has just a few counts. This sequence joins TRBV4-1 and TRBJ1-2, with D possibly matching TRBD1 (5 bases). Germline lookup yields CDR1 MGHRA and CDR2 YSYEKL. V was cut by 1 base and J by 12 bases, with 15 bases left in between. CDR3 length equals 13 residues. The CDR3 region is CASSQGGGTTDTF. The CDR3 nucleotides are TGCGCCAGCAGCCAAGGCGGCGGAACGACAGACACCTTC.

The CDR3 loop reads CASSLTASSNQPQHF. The CDR3 DNA sequence: TGCGCCAGCAGCTTGACCGCCTCTAGCAATCAGCCCCAGCATTTT. The rearrangement links TRBV5-1 to TRBJ1-5; D gene unclear. Germline-derived CDR1 and CDR2 are SGHRS and YFSETQ. The CDR3 extends over 15 amino acids. Trimming left V 1 base short and J 0 bases short, with 8 bases between.

This clonotype occurred a few times. The chain links TRBV24-1 to TRBJ2-5; 7 nucleotides match TRBD1. The CDR3 covers 14 residues. With 4 bases clipped from V and 4 bases from J, the junction kept 5 bases outside the gene matches. The germline V gene encodes CDR1 KGHDR and CDR2 SFDVKD. The CDR3 coding sequence is TGTGCCACCAGTGACACTGGGACAGTAGAGACCCAGTACTTC. Residues: CATSDTGTVETQYF.